This is a list of T cell receptor beta chains from one sample in a study of cytomegalovirus exposure and HLA in healthy donors. Sequencing was performed with immunoSEQ multiplex PCR; in TCRdb, only in-frame clones are kept and a portion is missing. Of about 86,000 clones in the sample, roughly 74% were seen once. Sequenced: PBMCs. The source is a woman between 45 and 60 years old in good health and CMV-seropositive. Both conserved end residues are part of each CDR3. Each record gives: clone size, V gene, J gene, D gene, CDR3 protein, CDR3 DNA. A D gene is named only where the DNA matches it firmly. Rows may omit the clone size; those that give it use once, few, many or a size class.

>.|TRBV6-5|TRBJ2-7|TRBD1
CASSPTGFTYEQYF
TGTGCCAGCAGTCCGACAGGGTTTACCTACGAGCAGTACTTC
>.|TRBV9|TRBJ2-1|TRBD2
CASSVAGLGYNEQFF
TGTGCCAGCAGCGTAGCCGGACTAGGGTACAATGAGCAGTTCTTC
>.|TRBV29-1|TRBJ2-2|.
CSVALAANTGELFF
TGCAGCGTTGCGCTAGCAGCGAACACCGGGGAGCTGTTTTTT
>.|TRBV27|TRBJ2-7|.
CASSPRRTTKYEQYF
TGTGCCAGCAGTCCGAGAAGGACTACCAAATACGAGCAGTACTTC
>.|TRBV30|TRBJ2-7|.
CAWSAVTYEQYF
TGTGCCTGGAGTGCGGTAACCTACGAGCAGTACTTC
>.|TRBV6-6|TRBJ2-7|.
CASSSTGWEQYF
TGTGCCAGCAGTTCTACAGGGTGGGAGCAGTACTTC
>few|TRBV19|TRBJ2-3|.
CASSIHSDPGWHDTQYF
TGTGCCAGTAGTATCCATTCCGACCCAGGGTGGCACGATACGCAGTATTTT
>.|TRBV5-4|TRBJ2-5|TRBD2
CASSLSGVGETQYF
TGTGCCAGCAGCCTGAGCGGGGTAGGGGAGACCCAGTACTTC
>.|TRBV7-7|TRBJ2-7|TRBD2
CASSLGLAGGEQYF
TGTGCTAGCAGCCTGGGACTAGCGGGAGGGGAGCAGTACTTC
>.|TRBV2|TRBJ2-5|TRBD1
CASSQGQGAGETQYF
TGTGCCAGCAGTCAAGGACAGGGGGCCGGAGAGACCCAGTACTTC
>.|TRBV10-2|TRBJ1-2|.
CASSESLGAGYTF
TGCGCCAGCAGTGAGTCGTTGGGGGCCGGCTACACCTTC
>.|TRBV29-1|TRBJ1-1|.
CSVEEGDRRAFF
TGCAGCGTTGAAGAAGGAGACAGGAGGGCTTTCTTT
>.|TRBV13|TRBJ2-7|TRBD1
CASSPPRGQGPREQYF
TGTGCCAGCAGCCCTCCCCGGGGACAGGGTCCTCGCGAGCAGTACTTC
>few|TRBV2|TRBJ2-7|.
CASSDSFVRSYEQYF
TGTGCCAGCAGTGATTCATTTGTCAGGTCCTACGAGCAGTACTTC
>.|TRBV5-4|TRBJ1-2|TRBD1
CASSFPGQGTYGYTF
TGTGCCAGCAGCTTCCCGGGACAGGGTACCTATGGCTACACCTTC
>once|TRBV5-1|TRBJ2-3|TRBD1
CASSSRTGGTDTQYF
TGCGCCAGCAGCTCCAGGACAGGGGGGACAGATACGCAGTATTTT
>.|TRBV7-2|TRBJ2-6|.
CASSGALSSGANVLTF
TGTGCCAGCAGCGGAGCGTTGAGCTCTGGGGCCAACGTCCTGACTTTC
>.|TRBV6-4|TRBJ2-2|.
CASSETSHGELFF
TGTGCCAGCAGTGAAACTAGCCACGGGGAGCTGTTTTTT
>.|TRBV27|TRBJ2-7|.
CASSLGGLSYEQYF
TGTGCCAGCAGTTTAGGGGGCCTAAGCTACGAGCAGTACTTC
>.|TRBV11-2|TRBJ2-3|.
CASSFERLSTDTQYF
TGTGCCAGCAGCTTTGAGCGGTTAAGCACAGATACGCAGTATTTT
>.|TRBV15|TRBJ2-7|.
CATSRGTYSYEQYF
TGTGCCACCTCTCGGGGTACTTATTCCTACGAGCAGTACTTC
>.|TRBV30|TRBJ2-5|.
CAWSQQRGETQYF
TGTGCCTGGAGTCAACAACGGGGAGAGACCCAGTACTTC
>once|TRBV19|TRBJ2-7|.
CASRDLLAPSLEQYF
TGTGCCAGTAGAGACCTGCTAGCACCCTCACTAGAGCAGTACTTC
>.|TRBV29-1|TRBJ2-5|TRBD2
CSAPDREGLETQYF
TGCAGCGCCCCAGACCGGGAGGGCCTAGAGACCCAGTACTTC
>few|TRBV10-2|TRBJ1-5|TRBD1
CASSDLGRGPDQPQHF
TGCGCCAGCAGTGATTTGGGCAGGGGGCCTGATCAGCCCCAGCATTTT
>.|TRBV5-6|TRBJ2-3|TRBD2
CASSFSGSGDTQYF
TGTGCCAGCAGCTTTAGCGGGAGTGGAGATACGCAGTATTTT
>many|TRBV28|TRBJ2-1|TRBD2
CASGRREGRDEQFF
TGTGCCAGCGGTCGGCGGGAGGGCCGAGACGAGCAGTTCTTC
>few|TRBV7-6|TRBJ2-7|.
CASSLAGQGTQELYF
TGTGCCAGCAGCTTAGCTGGCCAGGGGACCCAGGAGCTGTACTTC
>.|TRBV19|TRBJ2-1|TRBD1
CASSTRRGRLGNNEQFF
TGTGCCAGTAGTACGCGAAGGGGGCGGTTGGGTAACAATGAGCAGTTCTTC
>.|TRBV11-2|TRBJ2-7|TRBD1
CASSEGQNYEQYF
TGTGCCAGCAGCGAGGGACAGAACTACGAGCAGTACTTC
>few|TRBV7-9|TRBJ1-5|TRBD1
CASSSTGGESNQPQHF
TGTGCCAGCAGCTCGACAGGGGGCGAGAGCAATCAGCCCCAGCATTTT
>few|TRBV7-8|TRBJ2-7|TRBD1
CASSPPLGTGIAWSYEQYF
TGTGCCAGCAGCCCCCCTCTCGGGACAGGAATAGCCTGGTCCTACGAGCAGTACTTC
>.|TRBV11-3|TRBJ1-2|TRBD1
CASSLDNRQGPSSGYTF
TGTGCCAGCAGCTTAGATAACCGACAGGGACCATCGAGTGGCTACACCTTC
>few|TRBV4-2|TRBJ1-4|TRBD1
CASSPGQGNEKLFF
TGTGCCAGCAGCCCCGGACAGGGGAATGAAAAACTGTTTTTT
>.|TRBV15|TRBJ2-2|TRBD2
CATSRVSGSTGELFF
TGTGCCACCAGCAGAGTTAGCGGGAGTACCGGGGAGCTGTTTTTT
>.|TRBV29-1|TRBJ1-1|.
CSVGGRAAFF
TGCAGCGTTGGTGGCAGGGCTGCTTTCTTT
>once|TRBV7-9|TRBJ2-5|TRBD2
CASSPRGGTQYF
TGTGCCAGCAGCCCGCGGGGGGGGACCCAGTACTTC
>few|TRBV5-1|TRBJ2-1|.
CASSLSGNSYNEQFF
TGCGCCAGCAGTCTAAGCGGCAACTCCTACAATGAGCAGTTCTTC
>.|TRBV2|TRBJ2-5|TRBD2
CASSDSRLAGGPGETQYF
TGTGCCAGCAGTGATTCTCGACTAGCGGGAGGGCCAGGGGAGACCCAGTACTTC
>.|TRBV18|TRBJ1-2|.
CASSQSGGSDYDYTF
TGTGCCAGCTCCCAGAGTGGCGGCAGCGACTATGACTACACCTTC